The 27 T cell receptor beta chains listed next were all sequenced from one sample in a study of shared clonotypes between healthy human individuals. The protocol was immunoSEQ multiplex PCR, while the TCRdb copy is restricted to in-frame clones and leaves out a portion. There are about 520,000 clones in the sample; more than 65% occur only once, and approximately 11% lies in the top ten. Sequencing used PBMCs. These receptors originate from a woman between 35 and 50 years old in good health. Some clones in this sample may be carry-over from other donors' samples.

The chain has TRBV28 and TRBJ2-7, with TRBD2 matching 12 bases. V lost 2 bases to trimming and J lost 5 bases; unmatched junction nucleotides: 10. The CDR3 contains 17 residues. Germline assignment: CDR1 MDHEN and CDR2 SYDVKM. In DNA, the CDR3 is TGTGCCAGCAGTTTACCCCATGGGGCTAGCGGGAGGGACGAGCAGTACTTC. It translates to CASSLPHGASGRDEQYF.

This clone showed up just a few times. A far larger clone is off by one base, so a read error is likely. V and J are TRBV7-9 and TRBJ2-5; TRBD2 is a possible D gene (5 bases). From germline, CDR1 is SEHNR and CDR2 FQNEAQ (reference sequence). CDR3 length equals 13 residues. Trimming shortened V by 3 bases and J by 9 bases, and 14 bases separated the two germline ends. The CDR3 DNA follows: TGTGCCAGCAGCTTGGGATTGCTGGAGGCCCAGTACTTC. It encodes CASSLGLLEAQYF.

The V gene is TRBV29-1, the J gene TRBJ2-1, with a tentative D call TRBD2 (5 bases). The CDR3 runs 14 residues. Per germline, CDR1 SQVTM and CDR2 ANQGSEA. With 8 bases removed from V and 2 bases from J, the gap between germline ends came to 16 bases. CDR3 region: CSSNGNRPYNEQFF. In DNA, the CDR3 is TGCAGCTCAAACGGGAACAGACCCTACAATGAGCAGTTCTTC.

With regard to this clone: This likely traces to a read error, being one base from a far larger clone. The V call is TRBV7-9, the J call TRBJ2-1; D is possibly TRBD2 (5 bases). The V gene's germline CDR1 is SEHNR and CDR2 FQNEAQ (reference sequence). This CDR3 is built from 12 residues. The CDR3 loop is CARSLFGKEQFF. In DNA, the CDR3 is TGTGCCAGAAGCTTATTCGGGAAGGAGCAGTTCTTC.

At least ten counts were recorded for this clone. The chain has TRBV7-2 and TRBJ1-2; D ambiguous. Trimming pared 2 bases from V and 8 bases from J, leaving 15 bases between. CDR3 length: 14 residues. Germline V gene data show CDR1 as SGHTA and CDR2 as FQGNSA. CDR3 DNA: TGTGCCAGCAGCTTATATGGGCCGAGGAAGGGCTACACCTTC. It is translated as CASSLYGPRKGYTF.

The chain combines TRBV27 with TRBJ2-7; possibly TRBD1 for D (6 bases). The CDR3 covers 15 residues. The ends were cut back, 3 bases at V and 0 bases at J, with 12 bases in the middle. Per the germline V gene, CDR1 is MNHEY and CDR2 is SMNVEV (reference sequence). CDR3 residues: CASSFTGTLSYEQYF. The DNA for the CDR3 is TGTGCCAGCAGTTTCACAGGGACCCTCTCCTACGAGCAGTACTTC.

Concerning this clone itself: This likely stems from a read error, as it lies one base from a far larger clone. The chain links TRBV2 to TRBJ2-1, with TRBD2 identical over 12 bases. From germline, CDR1 is SNHLY and CDR2 FYNNEI. This CDR3 region has 14 residues. The V gene end was trimmed by 7 bases and the J gene end by 5 bases; junction bases not matched to a gene: 3. CDR3 residues: CASMTSGSNNEQFF. CDR3 DNA sequence: TGTGCCAGCATGACTAGCGGGAGTAACAATGAGCAGTTCTTC.

V usage is TRBV9 and J usage is TRBJ2-5; perhaps TRBD1 as D (5 bases). V was shortened by 0 bases and J by 5 bases, with 17 bases between the two germline ends. The CDR3 is made up of 16 amino acids. From germline, CDR1 is SGDLS and CDR2 YYNGEE. CDR3 coding DNA: TGTGCCAGCAGCGTAGAGGGCAGGGCGACCGGGGAGACCCAGTACTTC. Its protein product is CASSVEGRATGETQYF.

The V gene is TRBV5-6, the J gene TRBJ2-3; the D is unclear. In germline, CDR1 is SGHDT, CDR2 YYEEEE. V shed 1 base and J shed 3 bases, with 15 bases lying between them. The CDR3 is 16 residues long. CDR3 loop: CASSLLQVMRTDTQYF. In nucleotides, the CDR3 is TGTGCCAGCAGCTTGTTGCAGGTGATGAGAACAGATACGCAGTATTTT.

Worth noting for this clone: A far larger clone differs by one base, so this is likely a read error. This chain joins TRBV7-2 and TRBJ1-1; weak D call: TRBD1 (6 bases). The CDR3 is 15 residues long. Germline V gives CDR1 SGHTA, CDR2 FQGNSA. Trimming took 3 bases from V and 2 from J, leaving 13 bases between them. Here the CDR3 reads CASSFGQNINTEAFF. CDR3 sequence (DNA): TGTGCCAGCAGCTTCGGACAGAACATTAACACTGAAGCTTTCTTT.

V and J are TRBV7-8 and TRBJ1-5; D call uncertain. The CDR3 totals 14 residues. V lost 4 bases and J 4 bases, leaving 11 bases between the germline ends. CDR1 and CDR2 from the germline V gene are SGHVS and FQNEAQ. CDR3 residues: CASSSMDGNQPQHF. As DNA, the CDR3 is TGTGCCAGCAGCTCAATGGACGGGAATCAGCCCCAGCATTTT.

This clone was picked up a small number of times. V is TRBV18 and J is TRBJ2-7; 8 bases fit TRBD2. Germline CDR1 and CDR2: KGHSH and LQKENI. CDR3 length: 16 amino acids. V shed 6 bases, J shed 5 bases, and the junction held 15 bases outside the gene matches. CDR3 amino acids: CASSRGGAGEFHEQYF. The CDR3 DNA reads as TGTGCCAGCTCCCGGGGGGGAGCGGGAGAATTCCACGAGCAGTACTTC.

The gene calls are TRBV5-6 and TRBJ1-1; D perhaps matches TRBD1 (5 bases). V was trimmed by 0 bases and J by 10 bases, leaving 10 bases between them. This CDR3 has 12 residues. Germline CDR1 and CDR2: SGHDT and YYEEEE. The CDR3 reads CASSLARVGAFF. The CDR3 DNA follows: TGTGCCAGCAGCTTGGCCAGGGTTGGAGCTTTCTTT. Based on the CDR3 plus reference TRBV5-6 and TRBJ1-1, the full variable domain is DAGVTQSPTHLIKTRGQQVTLRCSPKSGHDTVSWYQQALGQGPQFIFQYYEEEERQRGNFPDRFSGHQFPNYSSELNVNALLLGDSALYLCASSLARVGAFFGQGTRLTVV.

The chain uses TRBV27 and TRBJ2-1; D not certain. The germline V gene has CDR1 MNHEY and CDR2 SMNVEV (reference sequence). Trimming cost V 5 bases and J 8 bases, with 16 bases left between them. The CDR3 is made up of 14 amino acids. The CDR3 region is CASSPRPWWDEQFF. CDR3 nucleotide sequence: TGTGCCAGCAGTCCCAGGCCCTGGTGGGATGAGCAGTTCTTC.

A word on this clone: A far larger clone is one base from this, pointing to a likely read error. The chain recombines TRBV30 with TRBJ2-7, with D uncertain. V was cut by 2 bases and J by 5 bases, with 7 bases left in between. This CDR3 region has 11 residues. The germline V gene encodes CDR1 GTSNPN and CDR2 SVGIG (reference sequence). CDR3 loop: CAWSTYNEQYF. CDR3 DNA sequence: TGTGCCTGGAGTACCTACAACGAGCAGTACTTC.

The rearrangement joins TRBV5-4 to TRBJ2-3; no firm D call. V was trimmed by 4 bases and J by 3 bases, leaving 12 bases between them. Germline V lookup: CDR1 SGHNT, CDR2 YYREEE (reference sequence). The CDR3 length is 14 residues. DNA for the CDR3: TGTGCCAGCAGCCCCCAAGTGCAGACAGATACGCAGTATTTT. Translation: CASSPQVQTDTQYF.

The chain joins TRBV4-2 to TRBJ2-1; 7 nucleotides line up with TRBD2. J gave up 9 bases and V 3 bases, and 11 bases lay outside the gene matches. The CDR3 totals 15 residues. Germline V gives CDR1 LGHNA, CDR2 YNFKEQ. The CDR3 DNA sequence: TGTGCCAGCAGCCATCGTGGACTAGGCGGCGCTGAGCAGTTCTTC. Residues: CASSHRGLGGAEQFF.

The chain combines TRBV18 with TRBJ2-7; no clear D. The germline gives CDR1 KGHSH, CDR2 LQKENI. V shed 3 bases and J shed 2 bases, with 5 bases lying between them. The CDR3 consists of 12 residues. CDR3 bases: TGTGCCAGCTCACCCGTCACCTACGAGCAGTACTTC. This encodes CASSPVTYEQYF.

This chain links TRBV7-2 with TRBJ2-3; unclear D gene. The CDR3 contains 15 residues. Germline CDR1 SGHTA, CDR2 FQGNSA. Trimming removed 5 bases from V and 0 bases from J, with 12 bases in between. CDR3: CASSRQRRSTDTQYF. As DNA, the CDR3 is TGTGCCAGCAGCCGCCAGCGCCGGAGCACAGATACGCAGTATTTT. Full variable domain (rest looked up from reference TRBV7-2 and TRBJ2-3): GAGVSQSPSNKVTEKGKDVELRCDPISGHTALYWYRQSLGQGLEFLIYFQGNSAPDKSGLPSDRFSAERTGGSVSTLTIQRTQQEDSAVYLCASSRQRRSTDTQYFGPGTRLTVL.

The chain combines TRBV6-6 with TRBJ2-2; D ambiguous. Germline CDR1 reads MNHNY; CDR2 reads SVGAGI (reference sequence). This CDR3 is 13 amino acids long. V shed 4 bases and J shed 4 bases, with 7 bases lying between them. DNA for the CDR3: TGTGCCAGCAGTTCGGCCTTCACCGGGGAGCTGTTTTTT. Amino acid sequence: CASSSAFTGELFF.

V gene TRBV11-2 combines with J gene TRBJ2-7; TRBD2 might be the D (6 bases). The V gene's germline CDR1 is SGHAT and CDR2 FQNNGV. Trimming cost V 5 bases and J 3 bases, with 17 bases left between them. The CDR3 length is 15 residues. DNA of the CDR3: TGTGCCAGCAGCCGGGGACTCTCGGAGGGCTACGAGCAGTACTTC. The encoded protein is CASSRGLSEGYEQYF. Drawing the rest from reference TRBV11-2 and TRBJ2-7, the complete variable domain is EAGVAQSPRYKIIEKRQSVAFWCNPISGHATLYWYQQILGQGPKLLIQFQNNGVVDDSQLPKDRFSAERLKGVDSTLKIQPAKLEDSAVYLCASSRGLSEGYEQYFGPGTRLTVT.

V is TRBV7-8 and J is TRBJ1-1; D unresolved. Germline V gives CDR1 SGHVS, CDR2 FQNEAQ. CDR3 size: 13 residues. V was trimmed by 2 bases and J by 4 bases, leaving 8 bases between them. CDR3 nucleotide sequence: TGTGCCAGCAGCTTAACTGGGGTCACTGAAGCTTTCTTT. Translating it yields CASSLTGVTEAFF.

A remark on this clone: A far more abundant clone sits one base away, making this likely a read error. This likely comes from a read error, as the CDR3 has no conserved phenylalanine or tryptophan at its end. The CDR3 protein is CASSRQGFNYGYTI. Written as DNA, the CDR3 is TGTGCCAGCAGTCGGCAGGGGTTTAACTATGGCTACACCATC. This sequence joins TRBV28 and TRBJ1-2; tentative D call: TRBD1 (6 bases). CDR3 size: 14 residues. Germline V lookup: CDR1 MDHEN, CDR2 SYDVKM. V dropped 5 bases and J dropped 1 base, with 11 bases sitting between them.

A single count supports this clone. The chain joins TRBV4-1 to TRBJ2-3; D gene unclear. Germline V gene data show CDR1 as MGHRA and CDR2 as YSYEKL. V lost 0 bases and J lost 14, with 18 bases in between. The CDR3 length is 14 residues. The CDR3 DNA is TGCGCCAGCAGCCAAGATAGTCGAGCGTACCCACCGTATTTT. Translating gives CASSQDSRAYPPYF.

This chain links TRBV5-6 with TRBJ2-1; the match to TRBD1 covers 7 bases. The trim removed 5 bases at V and 5 bases at J, leaving 4 bases unmatched. Germline-derived CDR1 and CDR2 are SGHDT and YYEEEE. This CDR3 is 13 amino acids long. The CDR3 nucleotides read TGTGCCAGCAGAGCCGGGACAGACAATGAGCAGTTCTTC. Translating gives CASRAGTDNEQFF.

The chain carries TRBV27 and TRBJ1-5; D remains ambiguous. The germline gives CDR1 MNHEY, CDR2 SMNVEV (reference sequence). The germline V and J ends were trimmed by 3 bases and 9 bases, with 12 bases remaining between them. The CDR3 covers 13 residues. The CDR3 coding sequence is TGTGCCAGCAGTTTTACCGATCGAGGGCCCCAGCATTTT. It specifies CASSFTDRGPQHF.

This rearrangement joins TRBV11-3 to TRBJ1-1; D call uncertain. Deletions cut 6 bases from V and 0 bases from J, with 8 bases between. The length of the CDR3 is 13 residues. The germline gives CDR1 SGHNT, CDR2 YENEEA. This chain's CDR3 is CASSRSLNTEAFF. The CDR3 region has the DNA TGTGCCAGCAGTCGCAGTCTGAACACTGAAGCTTTCTTT.